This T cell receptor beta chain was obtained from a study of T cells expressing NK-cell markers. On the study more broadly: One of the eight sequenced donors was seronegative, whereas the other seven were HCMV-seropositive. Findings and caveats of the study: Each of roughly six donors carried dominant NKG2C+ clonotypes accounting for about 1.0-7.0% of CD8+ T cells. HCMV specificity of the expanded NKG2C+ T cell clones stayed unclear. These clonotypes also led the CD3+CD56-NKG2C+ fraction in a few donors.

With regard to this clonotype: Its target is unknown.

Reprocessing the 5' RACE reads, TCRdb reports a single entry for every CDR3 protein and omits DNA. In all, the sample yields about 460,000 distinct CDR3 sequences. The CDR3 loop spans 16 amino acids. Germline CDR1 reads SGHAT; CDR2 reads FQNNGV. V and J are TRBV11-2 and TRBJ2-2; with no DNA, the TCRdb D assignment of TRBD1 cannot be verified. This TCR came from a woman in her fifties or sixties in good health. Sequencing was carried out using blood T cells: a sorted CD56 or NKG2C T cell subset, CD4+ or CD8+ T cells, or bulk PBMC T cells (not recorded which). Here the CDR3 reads CASSLTRVLGTGELFF.